This T cell receptor (beta chain) comes out of a study of T cells after yellow fever vaccination. There are a few counts of this clonotype. Germline V lookup: CDR1 SGHTA, CDR2 FQGNSA. Deletions cut 4 bases from V and 3 bases from J, with 25 bases between. This CDR3 has 19 amino acids. One entry per CDR3 protein, called by TCRdb with MiXCR from the 5' RACE reads. The data show about 340,000 distinct CDR3 sequences, roughly 4.3% seen once. This TCR derives from a man between 18 and 35 years old who received the YFV17D yellow fever vaccine. This chain connects TRBV7-2 to TRBJ1-3, with D perhaps TRBD1 (5 bases). The source material was PBMCs, sampled 5 days after the yellow fever booster vaccination. The CDR3 sequence: CASSSTGNSLGTHGNTIYF. The CDR3, as DNA: TGTGCCAGCAGCTCCACGGGGAATAGCTTAGGGACTCATGGAAACACCATATATTTT.